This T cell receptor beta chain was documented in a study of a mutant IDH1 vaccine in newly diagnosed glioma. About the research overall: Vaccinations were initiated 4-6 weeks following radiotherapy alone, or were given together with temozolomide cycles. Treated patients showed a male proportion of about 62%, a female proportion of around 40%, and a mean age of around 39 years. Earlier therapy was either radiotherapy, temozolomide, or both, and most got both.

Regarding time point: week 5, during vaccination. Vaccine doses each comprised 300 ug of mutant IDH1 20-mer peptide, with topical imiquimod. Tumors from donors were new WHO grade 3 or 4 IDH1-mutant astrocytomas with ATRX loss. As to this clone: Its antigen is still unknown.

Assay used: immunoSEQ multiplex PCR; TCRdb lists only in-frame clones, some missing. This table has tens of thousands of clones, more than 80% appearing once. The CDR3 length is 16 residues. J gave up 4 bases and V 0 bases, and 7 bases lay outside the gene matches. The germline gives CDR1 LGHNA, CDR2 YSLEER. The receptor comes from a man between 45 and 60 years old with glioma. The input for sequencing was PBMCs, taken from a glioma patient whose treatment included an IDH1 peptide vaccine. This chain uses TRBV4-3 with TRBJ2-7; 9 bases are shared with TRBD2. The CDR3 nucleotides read TGCGCCAGCAGCCAAGATCCCACTAGCGGGCTGTACGAGCAGTACTTC. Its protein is CASSQDPTSGLYEQYF.